These 32 T cell receptor beta chains were all obtained from the same sample, sequenced in a study of T cells in Graves' hyperthyroidism and ophthalmopathy. TCR beta CDR3 region amplification was performed from RNA transcripts. With the HTBI primer set, the TCR CDR3 went through a first round of RT-PCR. Each CDR3 protein is one row after TCRdb ran MiXCR on the multiplex PCR reads. The sample lists about 720,000 distinct CDR3 sequences, roughly 15% seen once, with around 7.7% in the top ten. Input material: blood. The receptors derive from a man aged 18 to 29 with Graves' hyperthyroidism.

This clonotype was counted at least ten times. The chain uses TRBV12-3 or TRBV12-4 and TRBJ2-1; possible D gene TRBD1, 6 bases. There are 16 residues in the CDR3. With 5 bases removed from V and 2 bases from J, the gap between germline ends came to 16 bases. CDR3 amino acids: CASSRAQGAPYNEQFF. CDR3 sequence (DNA): TGTGCCAGCAGTCGTGCACAGGGAGCCCCCTACAATGAGCAGTTCTTC.

Ten or more counts support this clonotype. The rearrangement links TRBV15 to TRBJ2-7; 9 nucleotides match TRBD1. Germline V gives CDR1 LNHNV, CDR2 YYDKDF (reference sequence). CDR3 length: 12 amino acids. Germline trimming cut 6 bases from V and 6 bases from J; bases unmatched to any gene: 3. The CDR3: CATRGTGSEQYF. The CDR3 DNA reads TGTGCCACCAGGGGGACAGGGAGCGAGCAGTACTTC.

CDR3 loop: CASTRGGDGYTF. The DNA for the CDR3 is TGTGCCAGCACACGAGGGGGGGACGGCTACACCTTC. The chain carries TRBV28 and TRBJ1-2; D perhaps matches TRBD1 (6 bases). CDR3 length equals 12 residues. Germline-derived CDR1 and CDR2 are MDHEN and SYDVKM. Between the trimmed V and J ends, which lost 7 bases and 8 bases, there was a span of 14 bases.

The rearrangement joins TRBV27 to TRBJ2-1, with 11 bases lining up with TRBD2. The V gene's germline CDR1 is MNHEY and CDR2 SMNVEV (reference sequence). Trimming at V came to 5 bases and at J to 8 bases, leaving 8 bases not matched to a gene. This CDR3 region has 15 residues. The chain's CDR3 is CASSPGTSGADEQFF. The CDR3 DNA sequence: TGTGCCAGCAGTCCCGGGACTAGCGGAGCCGATGAGCAGTTCTTC.

For this clonotype: A much larger clonotype is one base distant, so this may be a read error. This rearrangement joins TRBV28 to TRBJ2-1; 9 bases map to TRBD2. CDR1 MDHEN and CDR2 SYDVKM come from the germline V gene. The CDR3 has 12 amino acids. V dropped 2 bases and J dropped 12; count of bases not matched to a gene: 2. CDR3 DNA sequence: TGTGCCAGCAGTTTAGGAGCGGGAGGGCAGTTCTTC. It yields the protein CASSLGAGGQFF. Supplemented by reference TRBV28 and TRBJ2-1, the full variable domain reads DVKVTQSSRYLVKRTGEKVFLECVQDMDHENMFWYRQDPGLGLRLIYFSYDVKMKEKGDIPEGYSVSREKKERFSLILESASTNQTSMYLCASSLGAGGQFFGPGTRLTVL.

This clonotype has ten or more counts. V and J are TRBV7-9 and TRBJ2-3, with D perhaps matching TRBD2 (6 bases). The V gene's germline CDR1 is SEHNR and CDR2 FQNEAQ (reference sequence). This CDR3 contains 16 residues. Trimming left V 1 base short and J 6 bases short, with 17 bases between. CDR3 in DNA: TGTGCCAGCAGCTTAGGGTCGAGGGAGGCCCTGGATACGCAGTATTTT. This translates into CASSLGSREALDTQYF.

This clonotype came up many times. V gene TRBV7-9 combines with J gene TRBJ1-2; TRBD1 might be the D (5 bases). The germline V gene has CDR1 SEHNR and CDR2 FQNEAQ (reference sequence). With 8 bases removed from V and 2 bases from J, the gap between germline ends came to 9 bases. CDR3 size: 12 residues. The CDR3 protein is CASSRENYGYTF. The CDR3 nucleotides read TGTGCCAGCTCCAGGGAAAACTATGGCTACACCTTC.

This clonotype was counted ten times or more. V usage is TRBV30 and J usage is TRBJ1-5; no firm D call. CDR3 length: 14 residues. The germline gives CDR1 GTSNPN, CDR2 SVGIG (reference sequence). The V end was cut by 0 bases, the J end by 6 bases, with 12 bases between. The CDR3 region is CAWSVLGSSQPQHF. The DNA for the CDR3 is TGTGCCTGGAGTGTACTGGGGTCGAGTCAGCCCCAGCATTTT.

The chain employs TRBV15 and TRBJ1-1; D unclear. The CDR3 sequence is 12 residues long. With 2 bases removed from V and 2 bases from J, the gap between germline ends came to 3 bases. Germline V gives CDR1 LNHNV, CDR2 YYDKDF (reference sequence). In nucleotides, the CDR3 is TGTGCCACCAGCAGAATAAACACTGAAGCTTTCTTT. Its translation: CATSRINTEAFF.

This clonotype occurred many times. This sequence joins TRBV20-1 and TRBJ1-1, with D perhaps TRBD1 (6 bases). V was shortened by 6 bases and J by 2 bases, with 13 bases between the two germline ends. This CDR3 comprises 13 residues. Germline V gene lookup returns CDR1 DFQATT and CDR2 SNEGSKA (reference sequence). The CDR3 is CSAAGHLNTEAFF. The CDR3, as DNA: TGCAGTGCGGCGGGACACCTTAACACTGAAGCTTTCTTT.

This clonotype was seen a few times. The J gene is TRBJ1-2, the V gene TRBV9, with D perhaps matching TRBD1 (5 bases). Trimming left V 4 bases short and J 2 bases short, with 18 bases between. CDR1 and CDR2 from the germline V gene are SGDLS and YYNGEE. This CDR3 has 16 amino acids. DNA for the CDR3: TGTGCCAGCAGCTCGGACCCCAAGGGACCAAACTATGGCTACACCTTC. Its protein product is CASSSDPKGPNYGYTF.

The chain recombines TRBV9 with TRBJ2-5; D tentatively reads TRBD1 or TRBD2 (5 bases each). The germline V gene encodes CDR1 SGDLS and CDR2 YYNGEE. The V gene lost 0 bases and the J gene lost 9 bases, with 12 bases spanning the gap. The CDR3 contains 13 residues. As DNA, the CDR3 is TGTGCCAGCAGCGTAGGAGGGACGGACGCCCAGTACTTC. Encoded protein: CASSVGGTDAQYF.

The V and J genes are TRBV9 and TRBJ2-7, with D perhaps TRBD1 (5 bases). V lost 0 bases to trimming and J lost 3 bases, with 13 bases between them. CDR1 SGDLS and CDR2 YYNGEE come from the germline V gene. The length of the CDR3 is 15 residues. CDR3 sequence (DNA): TGTGCCAGCAGCGTAGGTCAGGGAAGGGACTACGAGCAGTACTTC. Protein: CASSVGQGRDYEQYF.

This clonotype was counted between two and nine times. The genes are TRBV14 and TRBJ2-2; D perhaps matches TRBD1 (6 bases). V lost 0 bases, J lost 5 bases, and 10 bases lay in between. Germline CDR1 is SGHDN and CDR2 is FVKESK. The CDR3 has 15 residues. The CDR3 sequence: CASSQDNRVTGELFF. The CDR3 DNA follows: TGTGCCAGCAGCCAAGATAACAGGGTTACCGGGGAGCTGTTTTTT. Complete variable domain (other parts from reference TRBV14 and TRBJ2-2): EAGVTQFPSHSVIEKGQTVTLRCDPISGHDNLYWYRRVMGKEIKFLLHFVKESKQDESGMPNNRFLAERTGGTYSTLKVQPAELEDSGVYFCASSQDNRVTGELFFGEGSRLTVL.

This clonotype was counted ten times or more. This sequence joins TRBV6-5 and TRBJ2-7; D possibly matches TRBD1 or TRBD2 (5 bases each). This CDR3 comprises 15 residues. Germline loops: CDR1 MNHEY, CDR2 SVGAGI. The V and J ends lost 0 bases and 0 bases respectively, with 9 bases between them. The CDR3 DNA follows: TGTGCCAGCAGTTACTCACCAGGGAGCTCCTACGAGCAGTACTTC. Its translation: CASSYSPGSSYEQYF.

This clonotype was observed at least ten times. This rearrangement joins TRBV18 to TRBJ2-7, with 7 nucleotides matching TRBD2. Germline V gene data show CDR1 as KGHSH and CDR2 as LQKENI. The V gene end was trimmed by 2 bases and the J gene end by 2 bases; junction bases not matched to a gene: 6. The CDR3 loop spans 15 amino acids. The CDR3: CASSPGGGPPYEQYF. CDR3 bases: TGTGCCAGCTCACCAGGCGGGGGACCACCCTACGAGCAGTACTTC.

At least ten counts were recorded for this clonotype. The gene calls are TRBV28 and TRBJ1-3, with a possible D match to TRBD1 (6 bases). Looked up from germline, CDR1 is MDHEN and CDR2 is SYDVKM. CDR3 size: 18 residues. The V gene lost 3 bases and the J gene lost 0 bases, with 18 bases spanning the gap. CDR3 nucleotide sequence: TGTGCCAGCAGTTTCGCTGAGGACAGTGTGTACTCTGGAAACACCATATATTTT. Amino acid sequence: CASSFAEDSVYSGNTIYF.

This clonotype was seen ten or more times. The gene calls are TRBV20-1 and TRBJ1-1; 8 positions agree with TRBD1. CDR3 size: 13 residues. V lost 5 bases, J lost 5 bases, and 7 bases stayed unmatched. CDR1 is DFQATT, CDR2 SNEGSKA, per germline (reference sequence). In DNA form, the CDR3 reads TGCAGTGCTGACAGGGGAGTAGATACTGAAGCTTTCTTT. The encoded protein is CSADRGVDTEAFF.

As for this clonotype: Since a much larger clone is just one base distant, this may be a read error. This chain joins TRBV6-6 and TRBJ2-2; D possibly corresponds to TRBD1 (5 bases). The CDR3 is 17 amino acids. Germline V lookup: CDR1 MNHNY, CDR2 SVGAGI (reference sequence). CDR3 coding DNA: TGTGCCATCAGTTACTCGTTAGGGGTCGCGAACACCGGGGAGCTGTTTTTT. Encoded protein: CAISYSLGVANTGELFF.

The chain employs TRBV19 and TRBJ2-1, with 9 positions matching TRBD2. This CDR3 is 15 amino acids long. Looked up from germline, CDR1 is LNHDA and CDR2 is SQIVND (reference sequence). V lost 3 bases, J lost 5 bases, and 5 bases stayed unmatched. CDR3 DNA: TGTGCCAGTAGTATCCGGCTAGCGGGGAACAATGAGCAGTTCTTC. The encoded protein is CASSIRLAGNNEQFF.

This clonotype has more than one count but fewer than ten. The chain uses TRBV4-1 and TRBJ2-7, with D perhaps matching TRBD1 or TRBD2 (5 bases each). Germline CDR1 is MGHRA and CDR2 is YSYEKL. Trimming took 3 bases from V and 5 from J, leaving 11 bases between them. This CDR3 has 13 amino acids. This chain's CDR3 is CASSQALGDEQYF. DNA of the CDR3: TGCGCCAGCAGCCAGGCCTTGGGGGACGAGCAGTACTTC.

This clonotype came up many times. The chain employs TRBV24-1 and TRBJ2-5; 12 bases align to TRBD2. CDR3 length equals 15 residues. V lost 4 bases, J lost 4 bases, and 3 bases stayed unmatched. CDR1 KGHDR and CDR2 SFDVKD come from the germline V gene. The CDR3 sequence is CATSDSGLAGETQYF. The CDR3, as DNA: TGTGCCACCAGTGACTCGGGACTAGCGGGAGAGACCCAGTACTTC.

This sequence joins TRBV24-1 and TRBJ1-1; tentatively, D is TRBD1 (6 bases). The CDR3 has 15 residues. The ends were cut back, 3 bases at V and 0 bases at J, with 10 bases in the middle. Germline V gene sequence: CDR1 KGHDR, CDR2 SFDVKD. DNA for the CDR3: TGTGCCACCAGTGATGGAGGGGACATGAACACTGAAGCTTTCTTT. Its protein is CATSDGGDMNTEAFF.

The genes are TRBV28 and TRBJ1-4, with a tentative D call TRBD1 (5 bases). The CDR3 loop spans 15 amino acids. Germline V CDR1 and CDR2: MDHEN, SYDVKM. Trimming left V 3 bases short and J 8 bases short, with 16 bases between. The CDR3 sequence is CASSFMGRGDEKLFF. CDR3 DNA: TGTGCCAGCAGTTTCATGGGCCGGGGGGACGAAAAACTGTTTTTT. The complete variable domain, with remaining parts taken from reference TRBV28 and TRBJ1-4, reads DVKVTQSSRYLVKRTGEKVFLECVQDMDHENMFWYRQDPGLGLRLIYFSYDVKMKEKGDIPEGYSVSREKKERFSLILESASTNQTSMYLCASSFMGRGDEKLFFGSGTQLSVL.

The V and J genes are TRBV6-2 or TRBV6-3 and TRBJ2-7; 8 bases match TRBD1. Trimming took 5 bases from V and 5 from J; bases not matched to a gene: 11. The CDR3 consists of 15 residues. CDR1 is MNHEY and CDR2 is SVGEGT in the germline V gene. The CDR3 DNA reads TGTGCCAGCAGTGAAAGTGGGTCAGGGGGCAACGAGCAGTACTTC. Encoded protein: CASSESGSGGNEQYF.

As regards this clonotype: A clone one base away is much larger, so this may be a read error. The V call is TRBV6-1, the J call TRBJ2-1; TRBD1 matches 10 bases. The J segment lost 8 bases and the V segment lost 6 bases, leaving 10 bases of the junction unmatched. Per the germline V gene, CDR1 is MNHNS and CDR2 is SASEGT. The CDR3 has 15 amino acids. The CDR3 DNA sequence: TGTGCCAGCAGAGCCGGGACAGGGGTAGGGTATGAGCAGTTCTTC. Protein: CASRAGTGVGYEQFF.

The table lists this clonotype with many counts. The gene calls are TRBV4-2 and TRBJ1-1; TRBD1 might be the D (5 bases). Germline V CDR1 and CDR2: LGHNA, YNFKEQ. V was pared by 0 bases and J by 6 bases, with 17 bases between. This CDR3 contains 16 residues. Here the CDR3 reads CASSQEPFRVAAEAFF. The CDR3 region has the DNA TGTGCCAGCAGCCAAGAGCCCTTCAGGGTTGCGGCTGAAGCTTTCTTT.

V usage is TRBV4-1 and J usage is TRBJ2-1; TRBD1 matches 8 bases. The germline V gene has CDR1 MGHRA and CDR2 YSYEKL. J gave up 8 bases and V 0 bases, and 15 bases lay outside the gene matches. CDR3 length: 18 amino acids. CDR3 protein: CASSQESLLGRGQDEQFF. The CDR3 nucleotides are TGCGCCAGCAGCCAAGAGTCTCTTCTCGGCAGGGGGCAAGATGAGCAGTTCTTC.

The chain couples TRBV3-1 to TRBJ2-1; TRBD1 or TRBD2 may be the D gene (5 bases each). The CDR3 sequence is 12 residues long. Per the germline V gene, CDR1 is LGHDT and CDR2 is YNNKEL (reference sequence). Trimming cost V 8 bases and J 2 bases, with 7 bases left between them. The CDR3 protein is CASGGTYNEQFF. Here the CDR3 DNA reads TGTGCCAGCGGGGGAACCTACAATGAGCAGTTCTTC.

In this sample, this clonotype turned up a few times. The chain combines TRBV11-2 with TRBJ2-3; no reliable D call. The CDR3 sequence is 14 residues long. The V end was cut by 0 bases, the J end by 7 bases, with 11 bases between. Looked up from germline, CDR1 is SGHAT and CDR2 is FQNNGV. CDR3 residues: CASSLDRTAYTQYF. The CDR3 DNA follows: TGTGCCAGCAGCTTAGATCGAACTGCATATACGCAGTATTTT.

This clonotype was detected many times. This rearrangement joins TRBV12-3 or TRBV12-4 to TRBJ2-7; 12 bases are shared with TRBD1. J lost 5 bases, V lost 6 bases, and 8 bases had no gene match. The CDR3 covers 15 residues. The CDR3 loop reads CASRSGTGGLDEQYF. DNA of the CDR3: TGTGCCAGCAGGTCCGGGACAGGGGGCTTGGACGAGCAGTACTTC.

The chain employs TRBV5-1 and TRBJ2-7; 9 bases fit TRBD2. Unmatched junction bases numbered 8, after V lost 3 bases and J lost 1 base. This CDR3 has 16 residues. The germline gives CDR1 SGHRS, CDR2 YFSETQ. CDR3 DNA sequence: TGCGCCAGCAGCTCCTCTAGCGGGACCTCTTCCTACGAGCAGTACTTC. Protein: CASSSSSGTSSYEQYF.